The 6 T cell receptor beta chains given below trace back to one sample, sequenced in a study of blood T cell repertoires in COVID-19. Sequencing used immunoSEQ multiplex PCR; TCRdb keeps in-frame clones, though not all of them. The sample has roughly 100,000 clones, approximately 90% seen once. The source material was peripheral blood. These receptors were taken from a man between 45 and 60 years old with acute or convalescent COVID-19.

J is TRBJ2-2 and V is TRBV2; TRBD2 might be the D (5 bases). Germline CDR1 reads SNHLY; CDR2 reads FYNNEI. CDR3 size: 16 residues. Trimming shortened V by 7 bases and J by 0 bases, and 15 bases separated the two germline ends. CDR3 loop: CASTTQSGTNTGELFF. DNA of the CDR3: TGTGCCAGCACCACGCAAAGCGGCACGAACACCGGGGAGCTGTTTTTT.

V is TRBV4-1 and J is TRBJ2-1; the match to TRBD1 covers 11 bases. This CDR3 has 16 residues. Germline CDR1 MGHRA, CDR2 YSYEKL. Unmatched junction bases numbered 2, after V lost 2 bases and J lost 2 bases. The CDR3 DNA reads as TGCGCCAGCAGCCAACCGGGACAGGGGGCCTACAATGAGCAGTTCTTC. The encoded protein is CASSQPGQGAYNEQFF.

The J gene is TRBJ2-7, the V gene TRBV5-1; 9 nucleotides agree with TRBD1. Germline V gene sequence: CDR1 SGHRS, CDR2 YFSETQ. This CDR3 contains 14 residues. V lost 3 bases and J lost 6; bases outside the gene matches: 7. CDR3 bases: TGCGCCAGCAGCTGGGGACAGGGAAGATCCGAGCAGTACTTC. Encoded protein: CASSWGQGRSEQYF. Looking up the rest from reference TRBV5-1 and TRBJ2-7 gives the full variable domain: KAGVTQTPRYLIKTRGQQVTLSCSPISGHRSVSWYQQTPGQGLQFLFEYFSETQRNKGNFPGRFSGRQFSNSRSEMNVSTLELGDSALYLCASSWGQGRSEQYFGPGTRLTVT.

The genes are TRBV5-6 and TRBJ2-1, with a possible D match to TRBD1 (5 bases). Looked up from germline, CDR1 is SGHDT and CDR2 is YYEEEE. There are 14 residues in the CDR3. Trimming left V 0 bases short and J 4 bases short, with 8 bases between. CDR3 sequence (DNA): TGTGCCAGCAGCTTGGGACAGACTTACAATGAGCAGTTCTTC. This translates into CASSLGQTYNEQFF.

The chain combines TRBV12-3 or TRBV12-4 with TRBJ1-2; 8 positions agree with TRBD1. The ends lost 6 bases at V and 6 bases at J; junction bases unmatched: 6. This CDR3 has 13 amino acids. The CDR3 protein is CASSPGRGHGYTF. The CDR3 DNA sequence: TGTGCCAGCAGCCCAGGCAGGGGGCATGGCTACACCTTC.

V and J are TRBV7-2 and TRBJ1-5; 9 positions match TRBD1. The J segment lost 9 bases and the V segment lost 1 base, leaving 7 bases of the junction unmatched. Germline values: CDR1 SGHTA, CDR2 FQGNSA. The CDR3 length is 15 residues. The CDR3: CASSLGQGDFSPQHF. The CDR3 coding sequence is TGTGCCAGCAGCTTAGGACAGGGGGACTTTTCGCCCCAGCATTTT.